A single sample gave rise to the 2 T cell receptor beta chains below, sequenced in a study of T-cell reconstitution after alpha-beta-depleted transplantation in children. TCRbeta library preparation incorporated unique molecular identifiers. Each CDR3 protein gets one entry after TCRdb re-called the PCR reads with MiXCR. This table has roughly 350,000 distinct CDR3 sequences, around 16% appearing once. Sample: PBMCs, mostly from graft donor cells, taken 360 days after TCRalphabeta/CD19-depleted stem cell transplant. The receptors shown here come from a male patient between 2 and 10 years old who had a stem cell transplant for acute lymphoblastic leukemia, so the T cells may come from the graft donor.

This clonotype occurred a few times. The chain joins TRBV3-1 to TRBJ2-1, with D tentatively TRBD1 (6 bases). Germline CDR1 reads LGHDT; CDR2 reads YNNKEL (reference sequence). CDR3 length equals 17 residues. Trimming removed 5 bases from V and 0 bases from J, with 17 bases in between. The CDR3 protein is CASSVTQGMSSYNEQFF. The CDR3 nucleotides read TGTGCCAGCAGCGTAACCCAGGGGATGAGCTCCTACAATGAGCAGTTCTTC.

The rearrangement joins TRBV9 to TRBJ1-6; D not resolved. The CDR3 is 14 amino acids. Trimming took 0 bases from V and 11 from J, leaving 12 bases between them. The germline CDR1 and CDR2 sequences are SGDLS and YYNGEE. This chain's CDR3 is CASSVGTVRAPLHF. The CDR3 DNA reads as TGTGCCAGCAGCGTAGGGACGGTGCGTGCACCCCTCCACTTT.